The 23 T cell receptor beta chains listed next were all sequenced from one sample in a study of early T cells in non-severe SARS-CoV-2 infection. TCRdb passed the 5' RACE reads through MiXCR, listing each CDR3 protein once. The sample lists tens of thousands of distinct CDR3 sequences, around 9% occurring once. Sequenced sample: whole blood. These receptors all stem from an adult who was a healthcare worker with PCR-confirmed SARS-CoV-2 infection or an uninfected control (not recorded which).

This clonotype was counted a few times. The chain couples TRBV20-1 to TRBJ2-3; D uncertain. V gave up 1 base and J gave up 5 bases, with 1 base separating them. Germline assignment: CDR1 DFQATT and CDR2 SNEGSKA (reference sequence). This CDR3 contains 10 residues. The DNA for the CDR3 is TGCAGTGCTAGAGTAGATACGCAGTATTTT. As protein: CSARVDTQYF.

This clonotype was observed a few times. This sequence joins TRBV14 and TRBJ1-1; no firm D call. CDR3 length: 13 amino acids. Germline assignment: CDR1 SGHDN and CDR2 FVKESK. V was shortened by 1 base and J by 6 bases, with 9 bases between the two germline ends. This chain's CDR3 is CASSQALGAEAFF. CDR3 coding DNA: TGTGCCAGCAGCCAAGCCCTAGGTGCTGAAGCTTTCTTT.

The table lists this clonotype with a count of one. The CDR3, as DNA: TGTGCCAGCAGCCATGGACAGTCTAGCACAGATACGCAGTATTTT. Translation gives CASSHGQSSTDTQYF. V and J are TRBV3-1 and TRBJ2-3, with TRBD1 as a possible D gene (6 bases). The CDR3 is made up of 15 amino acids. V was trimmed by 3 bases and J by 0 bases, leaving 10 bases between them. Germline V CDR1 and CDR2: LGHDT, YNNKEL (reference sequence).

The genes are TRBV30 and TRBJ2-7; D is ambiguous. The CDR3 runs 11 residues. CDR1 is GTSNPN and CDR2 is SVGIG in the germline V gene (reference sequence). V was pared by 3 bases and J by 7 bases, with 10 bases between. The CDR3 is CAWSQVGEQYF. CDR3 DNA sequence: TGTGCCTGGAGCCAAGTGGGGGAGCAGTACTTC.

The sample holds many counts of this clonotype. The chain employs TRBV11-2 and TRBJ1-1; D not certain. This CDR3 comprises 15 residues. Deletions cut 1 base from V and 3 bases from J, with 12 bases between. In germline, CDR1 is SGHAT, CDR2 FQNNGV. The CDR3 reads CASSLVVGRHTEAFF. Written as DNA, the CDR3 is TGTGCCAGCAGCTTAGTGGTGGGGAGGCACACTGAAGCTTTCTTT.

This clonotype has ten or more counts. The V and J genes are TRBV7-6 and TRBJ2-7; no clear D. V shed 1 base and J shed 6 bases, with 10 bases lying between them. CDR1 is SGHVS and CDR2 is FNYEAQ in the germline V gene. The CDR3 spans 13 residues. The CDR3 loop is CASSLGVGFEQYF. CDR3 coding DNA: TGTGCCAGCAGCTTAGGGGTGGGTTTCGAGCAGTACTTC. The complete variable domain, with remaining parts taken from reference TRBV7-6 and TRBJ2-7, reads GAGVSQSPRYKVTKRGQDVALRCDPISGHVSLYWYRQALGQGPEFLTYFNYEAQQDKSGLPNDRFSAERPEGSISTLTIQRTEQRDSAMYRCASSLGVGFEQYFGPGTRLTVT.

This clonotype occurred many times. The junction does not match germline at one end; this may be a read error. This sequence joins TRBV5-1 and TRBJ2-5; D not resolved. The germline V gene has CDR1 SGHRS and CDR2 YFSETQ. This CDR3 region has 11 residues. The DNA for the CDR3 is TGTGCCAGCAGTTCTCAAGAGACCCAGTACTTC. Its translation is CASSSQETQYF.

A few counts support this clonotype. The rearrangement joins TRBV5-1 to TRBJ2-7, with 7 bases identical to TRBD1. The CDR3 covers 15 residues. Germline trimming cut 6 bases from V and 0 bases from J; bases unmatched to any gene: 9. Looked up from germline, CDR1 is SGHRS and CDR2 is YFSETQ. The CDR3 spells CASTYRGLPSYEQYF. CDR3 DNA: TGCGCCAGCACCTACAGGGGCCTTCCCTCCTACGAGCAGTACTTC.

By proportion, this clonotype is large. The chain recombines TRBV7-9 with TRBJ2-5; TRBD2 aligns across 9 bases. V lost 5 bases, J lost 3 bases, and 7 bases stayed unmatched. CDR1 is SEHNR, CDR2 FQNEAQ, per germline (reference sequence). CDR3 size: 15 residues. DNA of the CDR3: TGTGCCAGCAGCCATTCGGGACTAGCAAAAGAGACCCAGTACTTC. Its translation: CASSHSGLAKETQYF.

This clonotype has only a few counts. Compared with germline, one end of the junction differs, possibly owing to a read error. This chain connects TRBV12-5 to TRBJ1-5; D unclear. The CDR3 spans 11 residues. The germline gives CDR1 LGHNT, CDR2 FRNRAP. CDR3 residues: CASGLVTATNF. The DNA of the CDR3 is TGTGCTAGTGGTTTGGTAACCGCCACGAATTTT.

The chain recombines TRBV10-1 with TRBJ2-5; 9 nucleotides match TRBD1. Germline V CDR1 and CDR2: WNHNN, SYGVQD (reference sequence). The V segment lost 6 bases and the J segment 2 bases; nucleotides outside the gene matches: 7. The CDR3 sequence is 15 residues long. The CDR3 spells CASSGTGFPQETQYF. The DNA of the CDR3 is TGCGCCAGCAGCGGGACAGGGTTTCCTCAAGAGACCCAGTACTTC.

This clonotype was seen repeatedly, ten times or more. The V gene is TRBV4-1, the J gene TRBJ1-2, with TRBD1 matching over 7 bases. The CDR3 loop spans 15 amino acids. V shed 0 bases and J 4 bases; nucleotides not matched to a gene: 5. Germline CDR1 and CDR2: MGHRA and YSYEKL. The CDR3 bases are TGCGCCAGCAGCCAAGATGGAGGGGGCACCTATGGCTACACCTTC. This encodes CASSQDGGGTYGYTF.

This clonotype was counted many times. The chain has TRBV7-6 and TRBJ1-2; D is undetermined. The germline V gene has CDR1 SGHVS and CDR2 FNYEAQ. Trimming shortened V by 2 bases and J by 4 bases, and 8 bases separated the two germline ends. This CDR3 is 13 amino acids long. The chain's CDR3 is CASSLPGFYGYTF. CDR3 sequence (DNA): TGTGCCAGCAGCTTACCCGGATTCTATGGCTACACCTTC.

This clonotype was seen only a few times. The chain combines TRBV20-1 with TRBJ2-1, with D uncertain. With 2 bases removed from V and 5 bases from J, the gap between germline ends came to 4 bases. Germline CDR1 and CDR2: DFQATT and SNEGSKA (reference sequence). The CDR3 has 11 residues. CDR3 residues: CSARIDNEQFF. The CDR3 DNA sequence: TGCAGTGCTAGAATCGACAATGAGCAGTTCTTC.

This clonotype was seen many times. CDR3 coding DNA: TGTGCTAGTGGCTCCGACGGGAACACTGAAGCTTTCTTT. It is translated as CASGSDGNTEAFF. The rearrangement links TRBV12-5 to TRBJ1-1; D not resolved. Trimming shortened V by 6 bases and J by 1 base, and 9 bases separated the two germline ends. Germline V lookup: CDR1 LGHNT, CDR2 FRNRAP. This CDR3 is built from 13 residues.

This rearrangement joins TRBV5-1 to TRBJ2-7; unclear D gene. The CDR3 sequence is 13 residues long. CDR1 and CDR2 from the germline V gene are SGHRS and YFSETQ. The ends were cut back, 6 bases at V and 5 bases at J, with 15 bases in the middle. The CDR3 DNA reads as TGCGCCAGCAAACTTTTACCAGCCCACGAGCAGTACTTC. Translating it yields CASKLLPAHEQYF.

The V gene is TRBV7-6, the J gene TRBJ1-2; D is uncertain. This CDR3 has 12 residues. The V end was cut by 6 bases, the J end by 4 bases, with 9 bases between. CDR1 and CDR2 (germline): SGHVS, FNYEAQ. CDR3 protein: CASRGKGYGYTF. CDR3 coding DNA: TGTGCCAGCAGAGGAAAGGGCTATGGCTACACCTTC.

This clonotype has ten or more counts. The chain recombines TRBV20-1 with TRBJ2-1; TRBD2 agrees at 8 bases. The CDR3 contains 16 residues. J lost 0 bases, V lost 6 bases, and 10 bases had no gene match. The V gene's germline CDR1 is DFQATT and CDR2 SNEGSKA (reference sequence). CDR3 DNA sequence: TGCAGTGCCCCAAAAGTAGCGGGAAACTCCTACAATGAGCAGTTCTTC. It codes for CSAPKVAGNSYNEQFF.

The table lists this clonotype with a few counts. The chain is built from TRBV7-2 and TRBJ2-3; no clear D gene. The germline V and J ends were trimmed by 1 base and 2 bases, with 7 bases remaining between them. The CDR3 sequence is 14 residues long. Germline V CDR1 and CDR2: SGHTA, FQGNSA. The CDR3 nucleotides read TGTGCCAGCAGCTTAGTTCGATTCACAGATACGCAGTATTTT. It yields the protein CASSLVRFTDTQYF.

This clonotype was detected a few times. V is TRBV14 and J is TRBJ2-1; 10 bases map to TRBD2. Germline CDR1 and CDR2: SGHDN and FVKESK. The CDR3 totals 15 residues. V shed 4 bases, J shed 4 bases, and the junction held 4 bases outside the gene matches. The CDR3: CASSPPSGGYNEQFF. The CDR3 nucleotides read TGTGCCAGCAGCCCTCCTAGCGGGGGTTACAATGAGCAGTTCTTC.

V and J are TRBV20-1 and TRBJ2-3; a possible D gene is TRBD2 (6 bases). The CDR3 totals 17 residues. The germline CDR1 and CDR2 sequences are DFQATT and SNEGSKA (reference sequence). V was shortened by 3 bases and J by 0 bases, with 19 bases between the two germline ends. In DNA, the CDR3 is TGCAGTGCTAGTACTGGGGGAGGTGCAAGTAGCACAGATACGCAGTATTTT. It is translated as CSASTGGGASSTDTQYF.

This clonotype was observed a few times. The V and J genes are TRBV29-1 and TRBJ2-1; 7 nucleotides align to TRBD1. Germline assignment: CDR1 SQVTM and CDR2 ANQGSEA. Trimming removed 5 bases from V and 7 bases from J; junction bases left unmatched: 8. The CDR3 totals 13 residues. CDR3 sequence reads: CSVLSRGLNEQFF. The CDR3 DNA is TGCAGCGTTCTGAGCAGGGGGTTGAATGAGCAGTTCTTC.

In its sample, this clonotype was seen a few times. This sequence joins TRBV14 and TRBJ2-7, with D uncertain. CDR3 length equals 11 residues. The V end was cut by 3 bases, the J end by 7 bases, with 7 bases between. The V gene's germline CDR1 is SGHDN and CDR2 FVKESK. For the CDR3, the DNA is TGTGCCAGCAGCCATTCGCGGGAGCAGTACTTC. It yields the protein CASSHSREQYF.